This note documents a single T cell receptor beta chain sequence. The trim removed 6 bases at V and 1 base at J, leaving 18 bases unmatched. The CDR3 length is 19 residues. Germline V lookup: CDR1 MDHEN, CDR2 SYDVKM. This specimen comes from a study of blood T cell repertoires in COVID-19. Background on the study: Researchers got acute and convalescent COVID-19 samples from the United States, Italy and Spain. T cells, B-cell-depleted T cells, or PBMCs supplied cDNA or gDNA.

Original processing methods: By means of reference gene primer amplification, nucleated cell counts were estimated. Some clones are missing from TCRdb's copy, which holds only in-frame ones; the method was immunoSEQ multiplex PCR. The V and J calls and the clone size are those of that table, but D and trimming were determined from the DNA. The data show 310,000 or so clones, with around nine tenths seen just once and about 11% held by the top ten. One Seattle source followed patients from active infection through their disease course. This chain uses TRBV28 with TRBJ1-5; 7 bases are shared with TRBD1. Specimen: peripheral blood. The TCR was taken from a woman in her 30s with COVID-19, enrolled during active disease. In DNA, the CDR3 is TGTGCCAGCAGCCCGACAGGGTTACGGATCCGGAGGAGCAATCAGCCCCAGCATTTT. It codes for CASSPTGLRIRRSNQPQHF.